This TCR beta chain was captured by sequencing in a study of blood T cell repertoires in COVID-19. The overall study: The samples span acute and convalescent COVID-19 from the United States, Italy and Spain.

This clone was detected only a few times. The CDR3 length is 16 residues. Germline assignment: CDR1 SGHDT and CDR2 YYEEEE. V was pared by 0 bases and J by 1 base, with 8 bases between. The protocol was immunoSEQ multiplex PCR, while the TCRdb copy is restricted to in-frame clones and leaves out a portion. The table has 25,000 or so clones, around 87% seen once. Material: peripheral blood. The chain has TRBV5-6 and TRBJ2-6, with TRBD2 as a possible D gene (5 bases). The TCR sequence derives from a man aged 65 to 79 with acute or convalescent COVID-19. In DNA form, the CDR3 reads TGTGCCAGCAGCTTGGTTCCGGGATCTGGGGCCAACGTCCTGACTTTC. This codes for CASSLVPGSGANVLTF.